This T cell receptor (beta chain) was identified during a study of PD-L1 blockade in urothelial cancer. General study points: Below-median pretreatment blood TCR clonality was a predictor of better survival.

Per germline, CDR1 GTSNPN and CDR2 SVGIG (reference sequence). The CDR3 covers 15 residues. V gave up 2 bases and J gave up 4 bases; unmatched junction bases: 7. TCRdb keeps only in-frame clones here, not all; method: immunoSEQ multiplex PCR. Altogether around 32,000 clones are present, over 80% being singletons, with the ten largest covering approximately 4%. A remark on this clone: Its antigen is currently unknown.

The sample consisted of PBMCs, taken around atezolizumab (anti-PD-L1) treatment. This clonotype was sampled from a man aged 45-65 years with urothelial cancer. The V and J genes are TRBV30 and TRBJ2-2; 7 bases are a match to TRBD2. The DNA for the CDR3 is TGTGCCTGGAGTCGTCGGACTAGTCTCACCGGGGAGCTGTTTTTT. The encoded protein is CAWSRRTSLTGELFF.